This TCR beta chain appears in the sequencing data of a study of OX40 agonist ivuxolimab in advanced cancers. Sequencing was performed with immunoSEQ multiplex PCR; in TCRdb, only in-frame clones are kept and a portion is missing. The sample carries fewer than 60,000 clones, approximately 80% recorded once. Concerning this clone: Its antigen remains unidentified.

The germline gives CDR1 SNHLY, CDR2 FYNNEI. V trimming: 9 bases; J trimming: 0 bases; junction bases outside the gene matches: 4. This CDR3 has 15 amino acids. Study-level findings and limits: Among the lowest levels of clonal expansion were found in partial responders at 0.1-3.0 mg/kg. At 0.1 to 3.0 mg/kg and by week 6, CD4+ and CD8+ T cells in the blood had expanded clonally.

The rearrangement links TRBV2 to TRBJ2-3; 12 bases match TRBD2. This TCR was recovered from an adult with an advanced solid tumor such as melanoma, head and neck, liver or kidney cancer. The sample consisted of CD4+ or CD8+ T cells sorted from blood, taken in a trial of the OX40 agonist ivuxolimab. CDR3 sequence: CARRGLAGSTDTQYF. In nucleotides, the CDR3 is TGTGCCAGGAGGGGACTAGCGGGTAGCACAGATACGCAGTATTTT.